This TCR beta chain was recorded in a study of vaccination and CD4 T cells after COVID-19. Study summary: Timing of post-vaccine sample collection was a median 72 days after dose two, with a range of 14 to 241.

This CDR3 is built from 13 residues. Germline-derived CDR1 and CDR2 are MNHNS and SASEGT. Deletions cut 3 bases from V and 2 bases from J, with 7 bases between. The Oncomine TCR Beta short-read assay generated sequence data from the DNA of cultured CD4+ T cells. MiXCR was run by TCRdb on the PCR reads, yielding one entry per CDR3 protein. The table has 6,100 or so distinct CDR3 sequences, about 40% seen once. To note about this clonotype: Antigen: not known.

The sample's treatment: roughly 11-day PBMC culture with coronavirus spike peptide pools or control peptides (ViraFEST assay). For ViraFEST, peptide pools expanded antigen-specific T cells, after which the TCRs were sequenced. Culture of some 1.9 million PBMCs per well took place with about 10 IU/ml IL-2 and 8.5 to 10 ug/ml peptide pools. The receptor was isolated from a human donor who had recovered from COVID-19. Sequencing was done on a sample of CD4+ T cells from blood, cultured in vitro. This chain uses TRBV6-1 with TRBJ1-2; D is perhaps TRBD1 (5 bases). CDR3 sequence: CASSDTGNYGYTF. CDR3 DNA sequence: TGTGCCAGCAGTGACACAGGAAACTATGGCTACACCTTC.